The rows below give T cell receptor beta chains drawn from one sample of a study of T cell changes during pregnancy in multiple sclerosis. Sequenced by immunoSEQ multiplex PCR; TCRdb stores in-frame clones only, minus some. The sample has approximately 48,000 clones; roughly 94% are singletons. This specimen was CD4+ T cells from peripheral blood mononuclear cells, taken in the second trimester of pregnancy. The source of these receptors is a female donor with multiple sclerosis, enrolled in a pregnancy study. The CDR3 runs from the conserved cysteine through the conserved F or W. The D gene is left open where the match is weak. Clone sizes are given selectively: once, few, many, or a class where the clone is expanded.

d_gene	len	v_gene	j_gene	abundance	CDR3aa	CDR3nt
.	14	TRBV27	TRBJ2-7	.	CASSLTGLSYEQYF	TGTGCCAGCAGTTTGACAGGTCTTTCCTACGAGCAGTACTTC
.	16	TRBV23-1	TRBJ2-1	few	CASSQSPGQGYNEQFF	TGCGCCAGCAGTCAATCTCCAGGGCAAGGCTACAATGAGCAGTTCTTC
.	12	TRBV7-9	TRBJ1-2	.	CASSFNRADYTF	TGTGCCAGCAGCTTCAACAGGGCTGACTACACCTTC
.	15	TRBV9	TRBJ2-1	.	CASGPPGLISNEQFF	TGTGCCAGCGGCCCGCCCGGACTGATAAGCAATGAGCAGTTCTTC
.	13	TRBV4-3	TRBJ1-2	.	CASSQDSDYGYTF	TGCGCCAGCAGCCAAGACTCTGACTATGGCTACACCTTC
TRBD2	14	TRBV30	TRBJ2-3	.	CAWSPLAGLRTQYF	TGTGCCTGGAGCCCGCTAGCGGGGCTTCGTACGCAGTATTTT
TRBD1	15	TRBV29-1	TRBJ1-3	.	CSVLPRGSAGNTIYF	TGCAGCGTTCTCCCCAGGGGGAGCGCTGGAAACACCATATATTTT
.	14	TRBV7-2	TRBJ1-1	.	CASSLGGSFTEAFF	TGTGCCAGCAGCTTAGGAGGGAGTTTCACTGAAGCTTTCTTT
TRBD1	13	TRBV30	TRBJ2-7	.	CAFATGGTYEQYF	TGTGCCTTTGCGACAGGGGGAACCTACGAGCAGTACTTC
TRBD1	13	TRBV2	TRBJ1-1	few	CASSWDRAIEAFF	TGTGCCAGCAGTTGGGACAGGGCCATTGAAGCTTTCTTT
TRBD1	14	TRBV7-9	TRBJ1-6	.	CASSYGDSYSPLHF	TGTGCCAGCAGCTACGGGGACAGTTATTCACCCCTCCACTTT
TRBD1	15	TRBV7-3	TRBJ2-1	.	CASSSGTGGMNEQFF	TGTGCCAGCAGCTCCGGGACAGGGGGGATGAATGAGCAGTTCTTC
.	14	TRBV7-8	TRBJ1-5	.	CASSEVGINQPQHF	TGTGCCAGCAGCGAGGTCGGGATTAATCAGCCCCAGCATTTT
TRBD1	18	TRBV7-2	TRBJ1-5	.	CASSLGTGDFNSNQPQHF	TGTGCCAGCAGCCTGGGGACAGGGGATTTTAATAGCAATCAGCCCCAGCATTTT
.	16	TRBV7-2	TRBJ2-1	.	CASSLGGVLSYNEQFF	TGTGCCAGCAGCTTAGGGGGGGTTTTGAGCTACAATGAGCAGTTCTTC
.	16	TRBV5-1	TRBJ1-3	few	CASSPDSPYSGNTIYF	TGCGCCAGCAGCCCGGACAGCCCGTACTCTGGAAACACCATATATTTT
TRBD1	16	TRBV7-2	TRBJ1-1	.	CASSSSTGTGNTEAFF	TGTGCCAGCAGCTCATCGACCGGGACAGGGAACACTGAAGCTTTCTTT
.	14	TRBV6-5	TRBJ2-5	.	CASRVVTGSETQYF	TGTGCCAGCAGGGTCGTAACAGGGTCGGAGACCCAGTACTTC
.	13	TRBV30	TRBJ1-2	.	CAWSPGSGSGYTF	TGTGCCTGGAGCCCGGGCTCGGGAAGTGGCTACACCTTC
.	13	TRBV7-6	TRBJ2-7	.	CASSLRRHYEQYF	TGTGCCAGCAGCTTAAGGCGGCACTACGAGCAGTACTTC
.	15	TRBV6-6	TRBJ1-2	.	CASSPRPRANYGYTF	TGTGCCAGCAGTCCACGACCTAGAGCAAACTATGGCTACACCTTC
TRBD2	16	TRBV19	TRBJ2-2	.	CASTPSGTSSAGELFF	TGTGCCAGTACCCCTTCCGGGACTAGCTCGGCCGGGGAGCTGTTTTTT
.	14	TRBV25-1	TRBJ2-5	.	CASSELGGQETQYF	TGTGCCAGCAGTGAATTAGGGGGCCAAGAGACCCAGTACTTC
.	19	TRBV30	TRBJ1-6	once	CACTGHLVSISSYNSPLHF	TGTGCCTGCACGGGACACCTGGTGTCAATAAGCTCCTATAATTCACCCCTCCACTTT
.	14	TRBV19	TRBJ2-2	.	CASTSYSLTGELFF	TGTGCCAGTACCAGCTACAGCTTGACCGGGGAGCTGTTTTTT
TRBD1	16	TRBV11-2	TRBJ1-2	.	CASRRTGGAGDYGYTF	TGTGCCAGCAGACGCACAGGGGGCGCCGGCGACTATGGCTACACCTTC